The next 16 T cell receptor beta chains were all read from a single sample in a study of cytomegalovirus exposure and HLA in healthy donors. Primers for the PCR totalled 60 Vbeta and 13 Jbeta. The method was immunoSEQ multiplex PCR; TCRdb's version includes in-frame clones alone and lacks a portion of them. The repertoire has 150,000 to 200,000 clones, roughly 80% of them found once; the top ten carry about 13%. The sequenced sample consisted of PBMCs. Receptors originate from a woman aged 50 to 60 in good health and CMV-seropositive.

The chain carries TRBV5-6 and TRBJ2-7; 9 nucleotides align to TRBD1. With 4 bases clipped from V and 3 bases from J, the junction kept 11 bases outside the gene matches. There are 16 residues in the CDR3. Per the germline V gene, CDR1 is SGHDT and CDR2 is YYEEEE. DNA of the CDR3: TGTGCCAGCAGCCTGAGGGGACAGGGAAGAGGCTACGAGCAGTACTTC. This gives the protein CASSLRGQGRGYEQYF. The variable domain in full, completed from reference TRBV5-6 and TRBJ2-7, reads DAGVTQSPTHLIKTRGQQVTLRCSPKSGHDTVSWYQQALGQGPQFIFQYYEEEERQRGNFPDRFSGHQFPNYSSELNVNALLLGDSALYLCASSLRGQGRGYEQYFGPGTRLTVT.

The genes are TRBV18 and TRBJ1-6, with 10 positions matching TRBD1. V lost 0 bases, J lost 10 bases, and 3 bases stayed unmatched. This CDR3 is built from 15 residues. Germline assignment: CDR1 KGHSH and CDR2 LQKENI. CDR3 sequence reads: CASSPPGTGVSPLHF. CDR3 nucleotide sequence: TGTGCCAGCTCACCACCCGGGACAGGGGTCTCACCCCTCCACTTT.

This chain uses TRBV6-5 with TRBJ1-1, with 8 bases fitting TRBD1. The CDR3 contains 15 residues. The V gene end was trimmed by 6 bases and the J gene end by 0 bases; junction bases not matched to a gene: 6. Germline lookup yields CDR1 MNHEY and CDR2 SVGAGI. CDR3 DNA: TGTGCCAGCAGGTCTCTCAGGGGGCTGAACACTGAAGCTTTCTTT. This gives the protein CASRSLRGLNTEAFF.

The V and J genes are TRBV18 and TRBJ1-3; 7 nucleotides align to TRBD1. CDR3 size: 17 residues. J lost 0 bases, V lost 1 base, and 6 bases had no gene match. CDR1 KGHSH and CDR2 LQKENI come from the germline V gene. In DNA, the CDR3 is TGTGCCAGCTCACCACGAACAGGGGTATACTCTGGAAACACCATATATTTT. Encoded protein: CASSPRTGVYSGNTIYF. The variable domain in full, completed from reference TRBV18 and TRBJ1-3, reads NAGVMQNPRHLVRRRGQEARLRCSPMKGHSHVYWYRQLPEEGLKFMVYLQKENIIDESGMPKERFSAEFPKEGPSILRIQQVVRGDSAAYFCASSPRTGVYSGNTIYFGEGSWLTVV.

This rearrangement joins TRBV10-2 to TRBJ1-5, with D perhaps matching TRBD1 (5 bases). Trimming removed 3 bases from V and 4 bases from J, with 10 bases in between. The CDR3 runs to 14 residues. Germline-derived CDR1 and CDR2 are WSHSY and SAAADI. This CDR3 reads CASSDRGLNQPQHF. CDR3 nucleotides: TGCGCCAGCAGTGATCGGGGGTTGAATCAGCCCCAGCATTTT.

This rearrangement joins TRBV18 to TRBJ2-5, with D maybe TRBD1 (7 bases). The V end lost 0 bases, the J end lost 4 bases, and 12 bases lay between the germline ends. This CDR3 region has 15 residues. The germline V gene encodes CDR1 KGHSH and CDR2 LQKENI. The CDR3 is CASSPPAGGGETQYF. The CDR3 DNA is TGTGCCAGCTCACCACCCGCAGGGGGAGGAGAGACCCAGTACTTC.

This chain joins TRBV5-1 and TRBJ1-4; the match to TRBD1 covers 7 bases. The CDR3 loop spans 13 amino acids. Losses at the gene ends were 5 bases for V and 7 bases for J; bases not matched to a gene: 5. CDR1 SGHRS and CDR2 YFSETQ come from the germline V gene. The CDR3 DNA reads TGCGCCAGCAGGACAGGGTTTGCTGAAAAACTGTTTTTT. Translation: CASRTGFAEKLFF.

In this sample, this clone turned up a few times. The chain recombines TRBV7-8 with TRBJ2-2; 8 bases map to TRBD2. V dropped 5 bases and J dropped 7; count of bases not matched to a gene: 3. Germline-derived CDR1 and CDR2 are SGHVS and FQNEAQ. This CDR3 contains 13 residues. Here the CDR3 reads CASSRTSLGELFF. Written as DNA, the CDR3 is TGTGCCAGCAGCCGGACTAGCCTCGGGGAGCTGTTTTTT.

This chain joins TRBV15 and TRBJ1-1, with D possibly being TRBD1 (5 bases). Trimming took off 0 bases at V and 0 bases at J, with 8 bases between the two ends. The CDR3 has 15 amino acids. Germline-derived CDR1 and CDR2 are LNHNV and YYDKDF (reference sequence). CDR3 in amino acids: CATSRESGLNTEAFF. As DNA, the CDR3 is TGTGCCACCAGCAGAGAGTCAGGGCTGAACACTGAAGCTTTCTTT. Based on the CDR3 plus reference TRBV15 and TRBJ1-1, the full variable domain is DAMVIQNPRYQVTQFGKPVTLSCSQTLNHNVMYWYQQKSSQAPKLLFHYYDKDFNNEADTPDNFQSRRPNTSFCFLDIRSPGLGDTAMYLCATSRESGLNTEAFFGQGTRLTVV.

The rearrangement uses TRBV11-2 and TRBJ1-2; no clear D. Germline CDR1 SGHAT, CDR2 FQNNGV. This CDR3 contains 13 residues. Trimming left V 0 bases short and J 4 bases short, with 6 bases between. Here the CDR3 reads CASSLDRSYGYTF. CDR3 nucleotides: TGTGCCAGCAGCTTAGATCGTAGCTATGGCTACACCTTC.

The rearrangement uses TRBV5-4 and TRBJ2-1; a weak D match, TRBD1 (5 bases). The V gene's germline CDR1 is SGHNT and CDR2 YYREEE (reference sequence). Trimming pared 3 bases from V and 9 bases from J, leaving 19 bases between. The CDR3 extends over 15 amino acids. CDR3 loop: CASSSTYLSRGEQFF. DNA of the CDR3: TGTGCCAGCAGCTCTACCTATCTATCAAGGGGTGAGCAGTTCTTC.

The V call is TRBV13, the J call TRBJ1-2; D perhaps matches TRBD1 (5 bases). CDR1 PRHDT and CDR2 FYEKMQ come from the germline V gene (reference sequence). V was clipped by 6 bases and J by 0 bases, with 11 bases between them. This CDR3 has 14 amino acids. The CDR3 sequence is CASSFGTANYGYTF. Here the CDR3 DNA reads TGTGCCAGCAGTTTTGGGACTGCTAACTATGGCTACACCTTC. Variable domain in full (rest from reference TRBV13 and TRBJ1-2): AAGVIQSPRHLIKEKRETATLKCYPIPRHDTVYWYQQGPGQDPQFLISFYEKMQSDKGSIPDRFSAQQFSDYHSELNMSSLELGDSALYFCASSFGTANYGYTFGSGTRLTVV.

The rearrangement uses TRBV29-1 and TRBJ1-1; the D gene is possibly TRBD1 (5 bases). The length of the CDR3 is 12 residues. V was clipped by 6 bases and J by 1 base, with 9 bases between them. The germline gives CDR1 SQVTM, CDR2 ANQGSEA. CDR3 sequence reads: CSVDRWNTEAFF. In DNA form, the CDR3 reads TGCAGCGTAGACAGATGGAACACTGAAGCTTTCTTT.

The chain has TRBV2 and TRBJ2-5; TRBD1 agrees at 10 bases. Germline CDR1 and CDR2: SNHLY and FYNNEI. After removal of 11 bases from V and 5 bases from J, the junction contained 8 bases not matched to a gene. The CDR3 extends over 13 amino acids. The chain's CDR3 is CAPKGQGFETQYF. CDR3 in DNA: TGTGCCCCCAAGGGACAGGGGTTTGAGACCCAGTACTTC. Looking up the rest from reference TRBV2 and TRBJ2-5 gives the full variable domain: EPEVTQTPSHQVTQMGQEVILRCVPISNHLYFYWYRQILGQKVEFLVSFYNNEISEKSEIFDDQFSVERPDGSNFTLKIRSTKLEDSAMYFCAPKGQGFETQYFGPGTRLLVL.

V gene TRBV7-9 combines with J gene TRBJ1-3; possible D gene TRBD1, 6 bases. This CDR3 is built from 15 residues. Germline V CDR1 and CDR2: SEHNR, FQNEAQ (reference sequence). V was shortened by 1 base and J by 2 bases, with 9 bases between the two germline ends. This CDR3 is CASSLGGTTGNTIYF. DNA for the CDR3: TGTGCCAGCAGCTTAGGTGGGACAACTGGAAACACCATATATTTT.

This clone was seen a single time. The rearrangement links TRBV10-2 to TRBJ1-2, with TRBD1 matching 8 bases. The junction had 8 bases not matched to a gene; V was cut back by 4 bases and J by 7 bases. Germline loops: CDR1 WSHSY, CDR2 SAAADI. The CDR3 covers 14 residues. The CDR3 DNA sequence: TGCGCCAGCAGTGTCAACGACAGGGGAACTGGCTACACCTTC. Protein: CASSVNDRGTGYTF.